One sample yielded the 12 T cell receptor beta chains listed below, sequenced in a study of CD8+CD57+ T cells in acquired aplastic anemia. Only patients with CD8+CD57+ cell expansion on flow cytometry were chosen for sequencing. TCR beta VDJ and CDR3 were profiled, and genomic DNA was the template. TCRdb re-called the reads through MiXCR, storing one row per CDR3 protein. Of approximately 300,000 distinct CDR3 sequences listed, roughly 53% are singletons. The sample taken for sequencing was sorted CD4+, CD8+, or CD8+CD57+ T cells (not recorded which) from PBMCs. Source of these receptors: a human donor with aplastic anemia.

V is TRBV7-8 and J is TRBJ1-1; maybe TRBD1 (6 bases). V was cut by 2 bases and J by 5 bases, with 9 bases left in between. This CDR3 has 13 residues. Looked up from germline, CDR1 is SGHVS and CDR2 is FQNEAQ. The CDR3 coding sequence is TGTGCCAGCAGCTTAATTCAGGGGACTGAAGCTTTCTTT. Translation gives CASSLIQGTEAFF.

Of note for this clonotype: A much larger clone differs from this one at a single base, so this may be a read error. This chain joins TRBV6-6 and TRBJ1-1; D ambiguous. The CDR3 length is 14 residues. The germline V gene has CDR1 MNHNY and CDR2 SVGAGI (reference sequence). The CDR3 spells CASRNSDMNTETFF. Here the CDR3 DNA reads TGTGCCAGCAGAAACAGTGACATGAACACTGAAACTTTCTTT.

This clonotype was seen a few times. The rearrangement joins TRBV24-1 to TRBJ1-4, with D tentatively TRBD1 (5 bases). CDR1 is KGHDR, CDR2 SFDVKD, per germline. Trimming took off 4 bases at V and 4 bases at J, with 15 bases between the two ends. The CDR3 is 16 residues long. The CDR3: CATSDTAGQGNEKLFF. The DNA for the CDR3 is TGTGCCACCAGTGACACAGCGGGGCAGGGTAATGAAAAACTGTTTTTT.

V gene TRBV6-1 combines with J gene TRBJ1-3; D may be TRBD1 (5 bases). Germline-derived CDR1 and CDR2 are MNHNS and SASEGT. V dropped 6 bases and J dropped 1 base, with 16 bases sitting between them. The CDR3 length is 16 residues. CDR3 DNA sequence: TGTGCCAGCAGCCCTTTGGGGACCCGTTCTGGAAACACCATATATTTT. Protein sequence: CASSPLGTRSGNTIYF.

This clonotype has only a few counts. A much bigger clone sits one base away, suggesting this may be a read error. The V gene is TRBV27, the J gene TRBJ2-2; D remains ambiguous. CDR1 and CDR2 (germline): MNHEY, SMNVEV (reference sequence). The CDR3 extends over 12 amino acids. Here the CDR3 reads CASSQYTVELFF. The CDR3 region has the DNA TGTGCCAGCAGTCAATACACCGTGGAGCTGTTTTTT.

The genes are TRBV10-3 and TRBJ2-3, with D maybe TRBD2 (5 bases). Germline-derived CDR1 and CDR2 are ENHRY and SYGVKD. Trimming removed 10 bases from V and 2 bases from J, with 25 bases in between. The CDR3 is 17 amino acids. The DNA for the CDR3 is TGTGCCAGCAGGAGATTCCTTCAGACTAAAACCACAGATACGCAGTATTTT. It translates to CASRRFLQTKTTDTQYF.

V is TRBV2 and J is TRBJ1-5, with 7 bases that match TRBD1. J lost 3 bases, V lost 7 bases, and 9 bases had no gene match. The CDR3 spans 15 residues. Germline CDR1 and CDR2: SNHLY and FYNNEI. CDR3 protein: CASTGVRGYNQPQHF. As DNA, the CDR3 is TGTGCCAGCACCGGGGTCAGGGGGTACAATCAGCCCCAGCATTTT.

This clonotype was picked up a small number of times. A much larger clone lies one base from this, so it may be a read error. The J gene is TRBJ1-4, the V gene TRBV13; tentative D call: TRBD1 (5 bases). Germline-derived CDR1 and CDR2 are PRHDT and FYEKMQ (reference sequence). CDR3 length equals 15 residues. Trimming removed 5 bases at V and 8 bases at J, with 18 bases between. Here the CDR3 DNA reads TGTGCCAGCAGCCTAACGACGGCCGGGGCGGAAAAACTGTTTTTT. As protein: CASSLTTAGAEKLFF.

The chain's CDR3 is CATSTSGRGGINEQFF. In nucleotides, the CDR3 is TGTGCCACCAGCACCTCAGGGAGGGGGGGGATCAATGAGCAGTTCTTC. The rearrangement uses TRBV15 and TRBJ2-1, with D possibly being TRBD2 (7 bases). This CDR3 region has 16 residues. The ends were cut back, 4 bases at V and 6 bases at J, with 19 bases in the middle. Germline CDR1 is LNHNV and CDR2 is YYDKDF (reference sequence).

The rearrangement links TRBV10-1 to TRBJ2-7, with D possibly matching TRBD2 (6 bases). Germline loops: CDR1 WNHNN, CDR2 SYGVQD (reference sequence). The CDR3 has 9 residues. V lost 10 bases to trimming and J lost 7 bases, with 8 bases between them. The CDR3 region is CAIGGEQYF. In DNA form, the CDR3 reads TGCGCCATTGGGGGGGAGCAGTACTTC.

The chain joins TRBV12-3 or TRBV12-4 to TRBJ1-6; the D gene is possibly TRBD1 (6 bases). The CDR3 has 13 residues. V lost 3 bases and J 13 bases, leaving 13 bases between the germline ends. In nucleotides, the CDR3 is TGTGCCAGCAGTTTCCGGGGGCCCGAGCCCCTCCACTTT. This encodes CASSFRGPEPLHF.

This clonotype was found many times. The J gene is TRBJ1-4, the V gene TRBV10-3; TRBD1 aligns across 8 bases. The trim removed 8 bases at V and 8 bases at J, leaving 10 bases unmatched. CDR1 and CDR2 from the germline V gene are ENHRY and SYGVKD. There are 14 residues in the CDR3. The CDR3 here is CAIGGQGAEEKLFF. The CDR3 DNA sequence: TGTGCCATCGGAGGGCAGGGGGCGGAAGAAAAACTGTTTTTT.